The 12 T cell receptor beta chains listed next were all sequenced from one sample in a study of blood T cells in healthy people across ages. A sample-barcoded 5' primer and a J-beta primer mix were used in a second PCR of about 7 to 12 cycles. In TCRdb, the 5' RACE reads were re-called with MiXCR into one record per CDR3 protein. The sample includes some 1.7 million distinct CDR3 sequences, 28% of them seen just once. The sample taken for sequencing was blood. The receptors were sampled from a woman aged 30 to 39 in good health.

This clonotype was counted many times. This CDR3 reads CASSTAGETQYF. The CDR3, as DNA: TGTGCCAGTAGTACCGCGGGGGAGACCCAGTACTTC. The chain uses TRBV19 and TRBJ2-5; D is perhaps TRBD2 (6 bases). The CDR3 totals 12 residues. The V gene's germline CDR1 is LNHDA and CDR2 SQIVND (reference sequence). V gave up 4 bases and J gave up 5 bases, with 8 bases separating them.

CDR3 protein: CASSQGGWGVDEQFF. In nucleotides, the CDR3 is TGTGCCAGCAGTCAGGGGGGGTGGGGGGTGGATGAGCAGTTCTTC. The V gene is TRBV27, the J gene TRBJ2-1, with D perhaps TRBD1 or TRBD2 (7 bases each). This CDR3 contains 15 residues. V lost 5 bases to trimming and J lost 8 bases, with 19 bases between them. CDR1 is MNHEY, CDR2 SMNVEV, per germline (reference sequence).

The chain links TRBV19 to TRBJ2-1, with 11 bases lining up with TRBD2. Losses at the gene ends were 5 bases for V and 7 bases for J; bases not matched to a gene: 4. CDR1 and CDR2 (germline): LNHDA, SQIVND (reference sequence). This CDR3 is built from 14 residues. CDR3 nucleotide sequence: TGTGCCAGTAGTTGGGGACTAGCGGTAAATGAGCAGTTCTTC. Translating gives CASSWGLAVNEQFF.

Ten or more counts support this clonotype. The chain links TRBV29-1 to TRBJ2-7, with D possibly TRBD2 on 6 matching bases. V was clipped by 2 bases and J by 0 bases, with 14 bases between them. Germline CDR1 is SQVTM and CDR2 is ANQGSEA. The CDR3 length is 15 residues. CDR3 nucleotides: TGCAGCGTTGAATCGTGGCGGGGTCCCTCCTACGAGCAGTACTTC. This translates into CSVESWRGPSYEQYF.

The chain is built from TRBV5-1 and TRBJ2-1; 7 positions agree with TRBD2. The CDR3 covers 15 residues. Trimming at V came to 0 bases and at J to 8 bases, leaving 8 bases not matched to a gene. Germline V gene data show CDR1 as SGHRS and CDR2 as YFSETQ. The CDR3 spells CASSLGRESSDEQFF. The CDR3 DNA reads TGCGCCAGCAGCTTGGGGCGGGAGTCTAGCGATGAGCAGTTCTTC.

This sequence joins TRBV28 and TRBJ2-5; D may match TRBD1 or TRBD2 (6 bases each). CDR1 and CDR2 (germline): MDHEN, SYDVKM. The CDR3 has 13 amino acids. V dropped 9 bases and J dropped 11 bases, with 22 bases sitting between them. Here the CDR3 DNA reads TGTGCCAGTGGGACGGTCTCCCGAGGGGGGCAGTACTTC. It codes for CASGTVSRGGQYF.

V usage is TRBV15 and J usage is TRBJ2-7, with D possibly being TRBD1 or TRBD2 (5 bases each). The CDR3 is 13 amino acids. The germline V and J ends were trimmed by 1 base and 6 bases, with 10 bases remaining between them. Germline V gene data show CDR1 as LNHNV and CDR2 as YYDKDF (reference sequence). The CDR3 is CATSRGGYGEQYF. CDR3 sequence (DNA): TGTGCCACCAGCAGAGGGGGGTACGGCGAGCAGTACTTC.

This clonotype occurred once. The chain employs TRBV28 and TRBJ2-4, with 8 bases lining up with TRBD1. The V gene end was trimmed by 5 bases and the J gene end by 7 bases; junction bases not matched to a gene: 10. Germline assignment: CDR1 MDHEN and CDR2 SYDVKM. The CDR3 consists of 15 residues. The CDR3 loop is CASSPDRGWRNIQYF. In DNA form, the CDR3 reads TGTGCCAGCAGTCCCGACAGGGGTTGGAGGAACATTCAGTACTTC.

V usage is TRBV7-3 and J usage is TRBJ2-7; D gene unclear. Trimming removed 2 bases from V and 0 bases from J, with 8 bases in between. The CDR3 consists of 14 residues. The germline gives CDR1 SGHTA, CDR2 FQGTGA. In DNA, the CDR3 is TGTGCCAGCAGCTTACCCGAGGTCTCCTACGAGCAGTACTTC. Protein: CASSLPEVSYEQYF.

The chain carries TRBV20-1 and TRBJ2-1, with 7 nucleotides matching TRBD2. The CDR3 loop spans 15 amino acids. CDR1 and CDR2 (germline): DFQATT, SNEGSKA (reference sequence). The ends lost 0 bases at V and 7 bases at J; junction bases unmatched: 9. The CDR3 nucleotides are TGCAGTGCTAGAGATGTACCTGCGCGGGGGAATGAGCAGTTCTTC. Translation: CSARDVPARGNEQFF.

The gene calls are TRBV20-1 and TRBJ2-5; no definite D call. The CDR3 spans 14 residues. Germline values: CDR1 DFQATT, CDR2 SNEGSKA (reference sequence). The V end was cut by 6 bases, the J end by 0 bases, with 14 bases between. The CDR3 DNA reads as TGCAGTGCCACCCCAGGACGGAACCAAGAGACCCAGTACTTC. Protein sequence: CSATPGRNQETQYF.

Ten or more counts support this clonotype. CDR3 protein: CASSFAPGSYEQYF. DNA of the CDR3: TGTGCCAGCAGCTTCGCCCCAGGCTCCTACGAGCAGTACTTC. The chain combines TRBV7-2 with TRBJ2-7; D call uncertain. CDR1 and CDR2 (germline): SGHTA, FQGNSA. CDR3 length equals 14 residues. V gave up 3 bases and J gave up 0 bases, with 9 bases separating them.